The clone carrying this T cell receptor beta chain was seen many times. No antigen is known for it. TCRdb reprocessed the reads via MiXCR and lists one record per CDR3 protein. This table holds more than 200,000 distinct CDR3 sequences, roughly 9.1% found once. The data derive from a study of T cell repertoires in cytomegalovirus infection. Looking at the study overall: From public TCR beta signatures came an indication of both CMV infection and matching HLA type. Study outcomes and limitations: The response measured ex vivo was dominated by TCR beta clonotypes (HLA-C-restricted and CMV-specific). Accumulated public TCR beta family frequency recognized individuals carrying CMV together with the relevant HLA.

CDR3 length: 14 amino acids. V shed 4 bases and J 3 bases; nucleotides not matched to a gene: 5. V is TRBV12-3 or TRBV12-4 and J is TRBJ1-1; TRBD1 matches at 7 bases. This clonotype was sampled from a human donor in good health (CMV status not recorded). Some clones in this sample may be carry-over from other donors' samples. The sequencing input was PBMCs. CDR3 DNA sequence: TGTGCCAGCAGTTCTAGCAGGGGGGACACTGAAGCTTTCTTT. It specifies CASSSSRGDTEAFF.